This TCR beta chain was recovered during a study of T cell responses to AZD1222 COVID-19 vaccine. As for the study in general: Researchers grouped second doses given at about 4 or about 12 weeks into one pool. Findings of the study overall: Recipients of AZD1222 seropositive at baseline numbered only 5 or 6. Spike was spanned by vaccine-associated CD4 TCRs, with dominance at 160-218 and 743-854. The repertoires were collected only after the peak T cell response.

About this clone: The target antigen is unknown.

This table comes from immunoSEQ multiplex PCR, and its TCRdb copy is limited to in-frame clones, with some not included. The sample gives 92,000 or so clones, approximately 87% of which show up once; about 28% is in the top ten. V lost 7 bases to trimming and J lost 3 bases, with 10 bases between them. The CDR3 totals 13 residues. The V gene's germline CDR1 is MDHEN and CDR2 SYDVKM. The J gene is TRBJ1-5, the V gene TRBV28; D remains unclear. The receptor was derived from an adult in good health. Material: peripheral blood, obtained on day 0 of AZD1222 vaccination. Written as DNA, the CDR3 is TGTGCCAGCAATATGGGGTACAATCAGCCCCAGCATTTT. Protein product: CASNMGYNQPQHF.